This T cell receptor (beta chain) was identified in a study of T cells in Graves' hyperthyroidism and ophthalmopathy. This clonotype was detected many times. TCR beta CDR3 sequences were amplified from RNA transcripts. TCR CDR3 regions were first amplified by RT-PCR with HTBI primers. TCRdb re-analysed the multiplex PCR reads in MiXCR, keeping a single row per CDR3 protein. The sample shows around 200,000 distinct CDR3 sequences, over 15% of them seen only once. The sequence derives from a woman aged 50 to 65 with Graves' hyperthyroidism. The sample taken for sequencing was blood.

The CDR3: CASSYFRGNYEQYF. The CDR3 DNA is TGTGCCAGCAGCTACTTTCGGGGGAACTACGAGCAGTACTTC. This chain links TRBV7-2 with TRBJ2-7, with D tentatively TRBD2 (6 bases). The V gene's germline CDR1 is SGHTA and CDR2 FQGNSA. V lost 4 bases and J 3 bases, leaving 13 bases between the germline ends. The CDR3 has 14 residues.